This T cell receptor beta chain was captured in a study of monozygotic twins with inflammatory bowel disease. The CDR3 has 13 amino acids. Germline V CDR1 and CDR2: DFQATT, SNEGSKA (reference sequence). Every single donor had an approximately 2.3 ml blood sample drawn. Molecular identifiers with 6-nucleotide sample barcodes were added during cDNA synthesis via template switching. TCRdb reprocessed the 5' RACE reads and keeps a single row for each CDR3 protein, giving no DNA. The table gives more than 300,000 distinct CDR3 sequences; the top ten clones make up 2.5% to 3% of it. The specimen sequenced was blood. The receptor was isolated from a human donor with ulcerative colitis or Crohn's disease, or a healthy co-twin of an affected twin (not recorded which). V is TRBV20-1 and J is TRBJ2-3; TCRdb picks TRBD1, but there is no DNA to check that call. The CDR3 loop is CSGTGGNTDTQYF.